These 27 T cell receptor beta chains were all obtained from the same sample, sequenced in a study of shared clonotypes between healthy human individuals. Only in-frame clones appear in the TCRdb table, and some are missing; sequencing was by immunoSEQ multiplex PCR. Of over 700,000 clones listed, roughly 72% are singletons. Sequencing was carried out using memory CD4+ T cells sorted from blood. The subset was: CD45RA-negative fraction. The origin of the receptors is a woman aged 25 to 39 in good health.

This clone was seen only a few times. This same CDR3 is encoded by further DNA sequences in the sample. The chain combines TRBV7-9 with TRBJ2-7, with unresolved D. Germline V gene lookup returns CDR1 SEHNR and CDR2 FQNEAQ (reference sequence). Trimming removed 4 bases from V and 3 bases from J, with 4 bases in between. The CDR3 is 11 amino acids. CDR3 amino acids: CASSSNYEQYF. CDR3 bases: TGTGCCAGCAGCTCCAACTACGAGCAGTACTTC.

This clone appeared a single time. The V gene is TRBV11-3, the J gene TRBJ2-2; maybe TRBD1 (6 bases). Germline loops: CDR1 SGHNT, CDR2 YENEEA. The CDR3 extends over 15 amino acids. Trimming took 5 bases from V and 5 from J, leaving 15 bases between them. In nucleotides, the CDR3 is TGTGCCAGCAGCCCCGGGTTCCAGGGGACCGGGGAGCTGTTTTTT. Translated: CASSPGFQGTGELFF. The entire variable domain, with the rest obtained from reference TRBV11-3 and TRBJ2-2, is as follows: EAGVVQSPRYKIIEKKQPVAFWCNPISGHNTLYWYLQNLGQGPELLIRYENEEAVDDSQLPKDRFSAERLKGVDSTLKIQPAELGDSAVYLCASSPGFQGTGELFFGEGSRLTVL.

J is TRBJ1-3 and V is TRBV6-6; no reliable D call. In germline, CDR1 is MNHNY, CDR2 SVGAGI (reference sequence). CDR3 size: 12 residues. The V end was cut by 6 bases, the J end by 2 bases, with 5 bases between. CDR3 nucleotides: TGTGCCAGCAGGGAGACTGGAAACACCATATATTTT. This translates into CASRETGNTIYF.

The rearrangement uses TRBV19 and TRBJ1-2; 8 bases match TRBD1. The CDR3 sequence is 15 residues long. V lost 4 bases to trimming and J lost 1 base; unmatched junction nucleotides: 5. Germline lookup yields CDR1 LNHDA and CDR2 SQIVND (reference sequence). CDR3 sequence reads: CASSTRQGLNYGYTF. CDR3 nucleotide sequence: TGTGCCAGTAGTACCCGACAGGGGCTTAACTATGGCTACACCTTC.

The CDR3 sequence is CASSNKAGTYEQYF. In DNA, the CDR3 is TGTGCCAGTAGTAACAAGGCGGGAACCTACGAGCAGTACTTC. This chain joins TRBV19 and TRBJ2-7; tentative D call: TRBD2 (6 bases). Deletions cut 4 bases from V and 2 bases from J, with 12 bases between. Germline values: CDR1 LNHDA, CDR2 SQIVND (reference sequence). CDR3 size: 14 residues.

The CDR3 sequence: CASSPGGQSYEQYF. The CDR3 nucleotides are TGTGCCAGTAGCCCTGGGGGGCAGTCCTACGAGCAGTACTTC. V and J are TRBV19 and TRBJ2-7; either TRBD1 or TRBD2 may supply D (6 bases each). This CDR3 comprises 14 residues. In germline, CDR1 is LNHDA, CDR2 SQIVND (reference sequence). V was shortened by 6 bases and J by 1 base, with 13 bases between the two germline ends.

The count of this clone is one. J is TRBJ2-7 and V is TRBV25-1; tentatively, D is TRBD2 (6 bases). Germline V gene sequence: CDR1 MGHDK, CDR2 SYGVNS. V lost 2 bases and J 3 bases, leaving 14 bases between the germline ends. The CDR3 extends over 15 amino acids. The CDR3 nucleotides are TGTGCCAGCAGTGAAGCAACCGGGACTCGCTACGAGCAGTACTTC. It yields the protein CASSEATGTRYEQYF.

This rearrangement joins TRBV25-1 to TRBJ2-5, with D possibly matching TRBD1 (5 bases). Germline V gives CDR1 MGHDK, CDR2 SYGVNS. The CDR3 covers 14 residues. Trimming took 6 bases from V and 3 from J, leaving 14 bases between them. In DNA, the CDR3 is TGTGCCAGCAGGGTGCAGGGCAATGAAGAGACCCAGTACTTC. Amino acid sequence: CASRVQGNEETQYF. The variable domain in full, with the rest retrieved from reference TRBV25-1 and TRBJ2-5, is EADIYQTPRYLVIGTGKKITLECSQTMGHDKMYWYQQDPGMELHLIHYSYGVNSTEKGDLSSESTVSRIRTEHFPLTLESARPSHTSQYLCASRVQGNEETQYFGPGTRLLVL.

The rearrangement joins TRBV7-2 to TRBJ1-2; D is perhaps TRBD1 (6 bases). Germline V gene sequence: CDR1 SGHTA, CDR2 FQGNSA. CDR3 length: 13 residues. The V end was cut by 4 bases, the J end by 5 bases, with 11 bases between. CDR3 sequence: CASSWAGAYGYTF. DNA of the CDR3: TGTGCCAGCAGCTGGGCAGGGGCGTATGGCTACACCTTC.

About this clone itself: Other DNA sequences within the sample encode an identical CDR3. The chain employs TRBV5-1 and TRBJ1-1, with D unclear. The germline V gene has CDR1 SGHRS and CDR2 YFSETQ. The CDR3 length is 15 residues. V lost 2 bases and J 0 bases, leaving 11 bases between the germline ends. CDR3 loop: CASSLGSLLNTEAFF. Written as DNA, the CDR3 is TGCGCCAGCAGCTTAGGCAGCTTACTGAACACTGAAGCTTTCTTT.

V usage is TRBV7-2 and J usage is TRBJ2-1, with a possible D match to TRBD1 (7 bases). The germline gives CDR1 SGHTA, CDR2 FQGNSA. V was cut by 5 bases and J by 0 bases, with 11 bases left in between. The CDR3 runs 15 residues. The CDR3 DNA is TGTGCCAGCAGCCCCCAGGGGGGCTCCTACAATGAGCAGTTCTTC. Its protein is CASSPQGGSYNEQFF.

The genes are TRBV25-1 and TRBJ2-3; 11 bases are a match to TRBD2. The CDR3 length is 17 residues. Germline CDR1 reads MGHDK; CDR2 reads SYGVNS. The V and J ends lost 8 bases and 3 bases, in that order; junction bases with no gene match: 13. CDR3 nucleotide sequence: TGTGCCAGCGAAAGCACGGGACTAGCGGCCGTTACAGATACGCAGTATTTT. Translation gives CASESTGLAAVTDTQYF.

This chain uses TRBV11-2 with TRBJ2-5, with D perhaps TRBD1 or TRBD2 (5 bases each). The CDR3 runs 13 residues. The ends were cut back, 8 bases at V and 4 bases at J, with 14 bases in the middle. Germline CDR1 and CDR2: SGHAT and FQNNGV. The CDR3 DNA reads as TGTGCCAGCTTATGGGGGTCTGGAGAGACCCAGTACTTC. This gives the protein CASLWGSGETQYF.

The chain recombines TRBV6-5 with TRBJ2-7; D not certain. The CDR3 extends over 11 amino acids. Germline V lookup: CDR1 MNHEY, CDR2 SVGAGI. The V end lost 4 bases, the J end lost 5 bases, and 6 bases lay between the germline ends. The CDR3 spells CASSSGDEQYF. CDR3 DNA: TGTGCCAGCAGTTCTGGGGACGAGCAGTACTTC.

The chain employs TRBV29-1 and TRBJ2-7; D is ambiguous. This CDR3 contains 14 residues. Per germline, CDR1 SQVTM and CDR2 ANQGSEA. Trimming cost V 0 bases and J 1 base, with 10 bases left between them. Written as DNA, the CDR3 is TGCAGCGTTGAAGACCGGACGGGTTCCTACGAGCAGTACTTC. It codes for CSVEDRTGSYEQYF.

This chain uses TRBV7-9 with TRBJ2-1, with TRBD2 as a possible D gene (5 bases). From germline, CDR1 is SEHNR and CDR2 FQNEAQ (reference sequence). The length of the CDR3 is 13 residues. The V gene lost 3 bases and the J gene lost 5 bases, with 8 bases spanning the gap. CDR3 residues: CASSLTGNNEQFF. The CDR3 DNA reads TGTGCCAGCAGCTTGACGGGAAACAATGAGCAGTTCTTC.

This rearrangement joins TRBV4-1 to TRBJ1-5, with D unclear. The V gene's germline CDR1 is MGHRA and CDR2 YSYEKL. This CDR3 has 14 residues. The V gene lost 2 bases and the J gene lost 5 bases, with 10 bases spanning the gap. The CDR3 coding sequence is TGCGCCAGCAGCCAATATCTCCAAGATCAGCCCCAGCATTTT. Translating it yields CASSQYLQDQPQHF.

The V and J genes are TRBV9 and TRBJ1-4; a weak D match, TRBD1 (5 bases). Trimming left V 1 base short and J 1 base short, with 8 bases between. CDR1 is SGDLS, CDR2 YYNGEE, per germline. CDR3 length: 15 amino acids. The CDR3 is CASSVTGLTNEKLFF. CDR3 DNA: TGTGCCAGCAGCGTAACAGGCCTAACTAATGAAAAACTGTTTTTT.

The genes are TRBV7-9 and TRBJ2-7; 8 nucleotides align to TRBD1. J was trimmed by 7 bases and V by 4 bases; bases with no gene match: 12. There are 15 residues in the CDR3. In germline, CDR1 is SEHNR, CDR2 FQNEAQ (reference sequence). The CDR3 DNA sequence: TGTGCCAGCAGCTCAACCGGGACAGGTGCTGGGGAGCAGTACTTC. The encoded protein is CASSSTGTGAGEQYF.

The V call is TRBV9, the J call TRBJ2-5; 14 bases are a match to TRBD2. Looked up from germline, CDR1 is SGDLS and CDR2 is YYNGEE. V dropped 4 bases and J dropped 4; count of bases not matched to a gene: 9. This CDR3 is built from 17 residues. CDR3 nucleotides: TGTGCCAGCAGCCAGGGGGGACTAGCGGGAGTACGAGAGACCCAGTACTTC. It specifies CASSQGGLAGVRETQYF.

The chain recombines TRBV29-1 with TRBJ1-2; 8 bases agree with TRBD1. V shed 4 bases and J 0 bases; nucleotides not matched to a gene: 4. From germline, CDR1 is SQVTM and CDR2 ANQGSEA. CDR3 length equals 14 residues. This chain's CDR3 is CSVGGTGSNYGYTF. CDR3 nucleotides: TGCAGCGTTGGTGGGACAGGTTCTAACTATGGCTACACCTTC.

This clone has just a few counts. The rearrangement links TRBV28 to TRBJ1-1; the D gene is possibly TRBD1 (5 bases). This CDR3 has 13 residues. Germline lookup yields CDR1 MDHEN and CDR2 SYDVKM. Trimming shortened V by 3 bases and J by 6 bases, and 11 bases separated the two germline ends. In nucleotides, the CDR3 is TGTGCCAGCAGTTTCCCCAGGGTGTCTGAAGCTTTCTTT. Amino acids: CASSFPRVSEAFF.

In this sample, this clone turned up once. The genes are TRBV9 and TRBJ1-1; 7 bases fit TRBD1. The CDR3 is 14 residues long. J was trimmed by 3 bases and V by 0 bases; bases with no gene match: 2. The germline V gene has CDR1 SGDLS and CDR2 YYNGEE. CDR3 coding DNA: TGTGCCAGCAGCGTAGGCACAGGGGACACTGAAGCTTTCTTT. This encodes CASSVGTGDTEAFF.

V is TRBV25-1 and J is TRBJ2-3, with a tentative D call TRBD2 (5 bases). CDR1 is MGHDK, CDR2 SYGVNS, per germline. The CDR3 is 18 amino acids. Trimming took off 2 bases at V and 6 bases at J, with 24 bases between the two ends. CDR3 region: CASSEILEGHKSWDTQYF. CDR3 DNA: TGTGCCAGCAGTGAAATCCTCGAGGGCCATAAGTCATGGGATACGCAGTATTTT.

In its sample, this clone was seen a few times. The chain joins TRBV11-3 to TRBJ2-1; TRBD2 aligns across 11 bases. V dropped 5 bases and J dropped 8; count of bases not matched to a gene: 8. The CDR3 spans 15 residues. Germline V gene lookup returns CDR1 SGHNT and CDR2 YENEEA. This CDR3 reads CASSISGRAGHEQFF. The CDR3 region has the DNA TGTGCCAGCAGCATTAGCGGGAGGGCCGGGCATGAGCAGTTCTTC.

Points on this clone: At the DNA level, this CDR3 is encoded by other sequences in the same sample as well. The gene calls are TRBV27 and TRBJ2-7; D is undetermined. This CDR3 has 13 amino acids. The germline V and J ends were trimmed by 0 bases and 4 bases, with 7 bases remaining between them. Germline CDR1 and CDR2: MNHEY and SMNVEV (reference sequence). The CDR3 DNA follows: TGTGCCAGCAGTTTATCAACCAGTTACGAGCAGTACTTC. It codes for CASSLSTSYEQYF.

The chain uses TRBV5-4 and TRBJ2-7, with D hard to call. The CDR3 extends over 15 amino acids. Germline V gives CDR1 SGHNT, CDR2 YYREEE (reference sequence). V gave up 3 bases and J gave up 7 bases, with 20 bases separating them. CDR3 in amino acids: CASSSPGPLVMEQYF. The DNA for the CDR3 is TGTGCCAGCAGCTCGCCCGGGCCTCTGGTGATGGAGCAGTACTTC.